The rows below give T cell receptor beta chains drawn from one sample of a study of T cells after posttransplantation cyclophosphamide. TCRdb's copy holds only in-frame clones and misses some; the assay was immunoSEQ multiplex PCR. This sample has 2,500 to 3,500 clones, with around 75% found just once. The sequenced material came from PBMCs. These receptors all come from a man younger than 40 with a blood cancer, CMV-positive, and with a related stem cell donor. Both conserved end residues are part of each CDR3. A D gene is named only where the DNA matches it firmly. Where a row states a size, it is once, few, many or the class of an expanded clone; other rows omit it.

cdr3_length,j_call,d_call,clone_size,v_call,cdr3_aa,cdr3_nt
19,TRBJ2-3,TRBD2,NA,TRBV18,CASSPWTSGSKRSTDTQYF,TGTGCCAGCTCACCCTGGACTAGCGGGAGTAAGCGCAGCACAGATACGCAGTATTTT
13,TRBJ1-2,NA,NA,TRBV19,CASRFDRRYGYTF,TGTGCCAGTAGGTTCGACAGGCGCTATGGCTACACCTTC
12,TRBJ2-1,TRBD2,NA,TRBV30,CAWTRLAAEQFF,TGTGCCTGGACCAGACTAGCCGCGGAGCAGTTCTTC
21,TRBJ2-4,TRBD2,NA,TRBV19,CASSIGGTSGSLRMAKNIQYF,TGTGCCAGTAGTATAGGTGGAACTAGCGGGAGTTTGAGAATGGCCAAAAACATTCAGTACTTC
14,TRBJ2-5,NA,NA,TRBV19,CASSIGGGRETQYF,TGTGCCAGTAGTATAGGGGGAGGCCGGGAGACCCAGTACTTC
20,TRBJ2-5,TRBD2,NA,TRBV5-1,CASSLGTGWTSGGASETQYF,TGCGCCAGCAGCTTGGGGACAGGCTGGACTAGCGGGGGGGCGTCAGAGACCCAGTACTTC
15,TRBJ2-5,NA,NA,TRBV5-1,CASSPDRVGQETQYF,TGCGCCAGCAGCCCGGATCGGGTTGGCCAAGAGACCCAGTACTTC
14,TRBJ1-2,NA,NA,TRBV10-3,CAISPAVPFYGYTF,TGTGCCATCAGTCCGGCGGTCCCCTTCTATGGCTACACCTTC
15,TRBJ2-2,TRBD1,NA,TRBV19,CASRPPQGATGELFF,TGTGCCAGCCGACCCCCTCAGGGGGCGACCGGGGAGCTGTTTTTT
15,TRBJ1-2,TRBD1,once,TRBV6-5,CASSSRQGLNYGYTF,TGTGCCAGCAGTAGTCGACAGGGACTTAACTATGGCTACACCTTC
14,TRBJ2-7,TRBD1,NA,TRBV4-2,CASSQGGQAYEQYF,TGTGCCAGCAGCCAAGGAGGACAGGCCTACGAGCAGTACTTC
15,TRBJ2-5,TRBD1,NA,TRBV6-1,CASSAGQVSQETQYF,TGTGCCAGCAGTGCGGGACAGGTATCACAAGAGACCCAGTACTTC
14,TRBJ1-4,NA,few,TRBV6-6,CASSYSGEGEKLFF,TGTGCCAGCAGTTACTCAGGAGAGGGTGAAAAACTGTTTTTT
15,TRBJ1-3,TRBD1,few,TRBV19,CASSARGLSGNTIYF,TGTGCCAGTAGTGCCAGGGGGCTCTCTGGAAACACCATATATTTT
14,TRBJ2-7,NA,NA,TRBV10-3,CAISEDKRTYEQYF,TGTGCCATCAGTGAGGACAAACGAACCTACGAGCAGTACTTC
17,TRBJ2-2,TRBD2,NA,TRBV7-9,CASSLGGTSRNTGELFF,TGTGCCAGCAGCTTAGGCGGGACTAGCAGAAACACCGGGGAGCTGTTTTTT
14,TRBJ2-7,NA,NA,TRBV6-5,CASRPTLARGEQYF,TGTGCCAGCAGGCCGACCTTAGCAAGGGGCGAGCAGTACTTC
16,TRBJ2-3,TRBD2,NA,TRBV5-4,CASSLVSSGWTDTQYF,TGTGCCAGCAGCTTGGTTTCTAGCGGGTGGACAGATACGCAGTATTTT
15,TRBJ2-1,NA,NA,TRBV5-1,CASSLGGINYNEQFF,TGCGCCAGCAGCTTGGGCGGGATAAACTACAATGAGCAGTTCTTC
15,TRBJ1-5,TRBD1,NA,TRBV15,CATSEQGAPNQPQHF,TGTGCCACCAGCGAACAGGGGGCGCCCAATCAGCCCCAGCATTTT
13,TRBJ2-7,TRBD2,NA,TRBV5-5,CASGLAGIYEQYF,TGTGCCAGCGGACTAGCGGGAATCTACGAGCAGTACTTC
15,TRBJ2-1,NA,NA,TRBV11-2,CASSLSGSSYNEQFF,TGTGCCAGCAGCTTAAGCGGTAGCTCCTACAATGAGCAGTTCTTC
14,TRBJ1-6,TRBD1,medium-sized,TRBV28,CASRPDRGSSPLHF,TGTGCCAGCAGACCAGACAGGGGCAGTTCACCCCTCCACTTT
14,TRBJ1-5,TRBD1,NA,TRBV6-5,CASSPGTVNQPQHF,TGTGCCAGCAGTCCTGGGACAGTCAATCAGCCCCAGCATTTT
22,TRBJ2-6,NA,once,TRBV4-3,CASSQDLFQEDSLFSGANVLTF,TGCGCCAGCAGCCAAGATCTCTTCCAAGAGGACAGCCTTTTCTCTGGGGCCAACGTCCTGACTTTC
13,TRBJ1-2,NA,once,TRBV5-5,CASLGQTVHGYTF,TGTGCCAGCTTGGGGCAGACGGTGCATGGCTACACCTTC
12,TRBJ2-7,TRBD1,NA,TRBV28,CASGTALYEQYF,TGTGCCAGCGGGACAGCCTTATACGAGCAGTACTTC
14,TRBJ1-2,TRBD1,NA,TRBV7-8,CASRTGTGIGGYTF,TGTGCCAGCAGAACCGGGACAGGGATAGGTGGCTACACCTTC
15,TRBJ1-2,NA,NA,TRBV5-1,CASSLFAGENVGYTF,TGCGCCAGCAGCTTGTTCGCAGGGGAAAATGTTGGCTACACCTTC
14,TRBJ2-3,NA,once,TRBV7-2,CASSLDRRTDTQYF,TGTGCCAGCAGCTTAGACAGGCGAACAGATACGCAGTATTTT
13,TRBJ1-2,NA,NA,TRBV5-6,CASSLPANYGYTF,TGTGCCAGCAGCTTGCCAGCTAACTATGGCTACACCTTC
13,TRBJ1-5,NA,once,TRBV6-1,CASRSPGNQPQHF,TGTGCCAGCCGCTCTCCGGGTAATCAGCCCCAGCATTTT